A single sample gave rise to the 11 T cell receptor beta chains below, sequenced in a study of early T cells in non-severe SARS-CoV-2 infection. MiXCR, applied by TCRdb to the 5' RACE reads, yields one record per CDR3 protein. The sample includes about 30,000 distinct CDR3 sequences, roughly 5.8% of them seen just once. Sequencing input: whole blood. These receptor sequences come from an adult who was a healthcare worker with PCR-confirmed SARS-CoV-2 infection or an uninfected control (not recorded which).

The V gene is TRBV7-2, the J gene TRBJ2-7, with TRBD1 matching over 7 bases. The CDR3 runs 13 residues. Germline V gene lookup returns CDR1 SGHTA and CDR2 FQGNSA. V lost 4 bases, J lost 5 bases, and 5 bases stayed unmatched. The CDR3 spells CASSWRTGDEQYF. The DNA of the CDR3 is TGTGCCAGCAGCTGGAGGACAGGCGACGAGCAGTACTTC.

This clonotype appeared a few times. In DNA form, the CDR3 reads TGTGCCAGCCGGCGGGGGAGCAATCAGCCCCAGCATTTT. This codes for CASRRGSNQPQHF. The chain combines TRBV12-3 or TRBV12-4 with TRBJ1-5; TRBD1 might be the D (5 bases). The CDR3 contains 13 residues. Trimming took 8 bases from V and 1 from J, leaving 9 bases between them.

This clonotype appeared many times. The rearrangement links TRBV27 to TRBJ1-1, with D possibly matching TRBD1 (5 bases). The CDR3 covers 15 residues. Germline CDR1 is MNHEY and CDR2 is SMNVEV (reference sequence). Trimming left V 2 bases short and J 4 bases short, with 14 bases between. The CDR3 here is CASSLRRGGGTEAFF. CDR3 DNA sequence: TGTGCCAGCAGTTTACGGAGGGGCGGCGGCACTGAAGCTTTCTTT.

This clonotype has at least ten counts. The J gene is TRBJ1-3, the V gene TRBV20-1, with unresolved D. The CDR3 extends over 14 amino acids. Germline V CDR1 and CDR2: DFQATT, SNEGSKA (reference sequence). Trimming cost V 8 bases and J 0 bases, with 14 bases left between them. CDR3 bases: TGCAGTTTTTCCCAAGCCAACTCTGGAAACACCATATATTTT. Translating gives CSFSQANSGNTIYF.

CDR3 bases: TGTGCCAGCAGCCGCTCCAGGGGGCCGAACACTGAAGCTTTCTTT. Translated: CASSRSRGPNTEAFF. The chain links TRBV7-6 to TRBJ1-1; 8 bases line up with TRBD1. Per germline, CDR1 SGHVS and CDR2 FNYEAQ. The V and J ends lost 5 bases and 1 base, in that order; junction bases with no gene match: 6. This CDR3 has 15 amino acids.

This clonotype has a count of ten or more. The chain joins TRBV30 to TRBJ1-2; D gene ambiguous. The ends were cut back, 4 bases at V and 1 base at J, with 10 bases in the middle. The CDR3 extends over 13 amino acids. The germline V gene encodes CDR1 GTSNPN and CDR2 SVGIG (reference sequence). CDR3 DNA: TGTGCCTGGAACAGACGAAGTAACTATGGCTACACCTTC. Its translation is CAWNRRSNYGYTF.

This clonotype was counted a few times. This chain joins TRBV12-3 or TRBV12-4 and TRBJ2-5; D assignment may be TRBD1 or TRBD2 (7 bases each). The CDR3 is 14 amino acids. Trimming shortened V by 3 bases and J by 4 bases, and 12 bases separated the two germline ends. In nucleotides, the CDR3 is TGTGCCAGCAGTTTCAGGGGGGGCGGAGAGACCCAGTACTTC. Translated: CASSFRGGGETQYF.

This clonotype was found many times. The rearrangement joins TRBV12-3 or TRBV12-4 to TRBJ2-5, with TRBD2 matching 12 bases. V was pared by 3 bases and J by 0 bases, with 5 bases of the junction left unmatched. This CDR3 has 17 amino acids. The CDR3 DNA sequence: TGTGCCAGCAGTTTTTATCGACTAGCGGGAGACCAAGAGACCCAGTACTTC. Protein: CASSFYRLAGDQETQYF.

This clonotype was recorded many times. The chain uses TRBV19 and TRBJ2-1, with a weak D call TRBD1 (6 bases). This CDR3 spans 15 amino acids. Trimming left V 7 bases short and J 0 bases short, with 13 bases between. Germline CDR1 and CDR2: LNHDA and SQIVND (reference sequence). The CDR3 DNA is TGTGCCAGTACCCCCGACAGGAGCTCCTACAATGAGCAGTTCTTC. Translated, it gives CASTPDRSSYNEQFF.

This clonotype is labeled as large. This chain connects TRBV2 to TRBJ1-5; no clear D. Per germline, CDR1 SNHLY and CDR2 FYNNEI. V was clipped by 8 bases and J by 4 bases, with 12 bases between them. The CDR3 covers 13 residues. CDR3 DNA sequence: TGTGCCAGCCGCGCGGCGGTTAATCAGCCCCAGCATTTT. Its protein is CASRAAVNQPQHF. The whole variable domain, remainder taken from reference TRBV2 and TRBJ1-5, is EPEVTQTPSHQVTQMGQEVILRCVPISNHLYFYWYRQILGQKVEFLVSFYNNEISEKSEIFDDQFSVERPDGSNFTLKIRSTKLEDSAMYFCASRAAVNQPQHFGDGTRLSIL.

This clonotype appeared many times. This chain connects TRBV5-1 to TRBJ2-2; D unclear. Trimming left V 4 bases short and J 7 bases short, with 11 bases between. CDR1 and CDR2 from the germline V gene are SGHRS and YFSETQ. CDR3 length equals 13 residues. CDR3 residues: CASSPAGVGELFF. The CDR3 DNA is TGCGCCAGCAGCCCTGCTGGGGTCGGGGAGCTGTTTTTT.